This is a list of T cell receptor beta chains from one sample in a study of blood T cell repertoires in COVID-19. Sequenced by immunoSEQ multiplex PCR; TCRdb stores in-frame clones only, minus some. The sample consists of more than 130,000 clones, around nine tenths of them appearing once. The sequencing input was peripheral blood. Receptor source: a woman in her thirties or forties with acute or convalescent COVID-19. CDR3s include the opening cysteine and the closing phenylalanine or tryptophan. The order of the fields is D gene, J gene, clone size, V gene, CDR3 protein, CDR3 DNA. A D gene is named only where the DNA matches it firmly. Some rows mark clone size as missing; the rest say once, few, many or name a class of expanded clone.

TRBD1 TRBJ2-5 - TRBV18 CASSPIGQGAETQYF TGTGCCAGCTCACCCATCGGACAGGGTGCAGAGACCCAGTACTTC
TRBD2 TRBJ2-7 - TRBV18 CASSPGREVGYEQYF TGTGCCAGCTCACCAGGGAGGGAAGTGGGCTACGAGCAGTACTTC
TRBD2 TRBJ2-1 - TRBV5-4 CASSPSERGGYNEQFF TGTGCCAGCAGCCCCTCGGAGCGGGGAGGCTACAATGAGCAGTTCTTC
- TRBJ1-6 - TRBV2 CATPREHNSPLHF TGTGCCACCCCGAGAGAGCATAATTCACCCCTCCACTTT
- TRBJ1-4 - TRBV12-2 CASRLALWRRFLIEKLFF TGTGCAAGTCGCTTAGCGCTATGGAGACGGTTCCTTATTGAAAAACTGTTTTTT
- TRBJ1-1 - TRBV6-1 CASSELTVSMNTEAFF TGTGCCAGCAGTGAACTCACAGTCTCTATGAACACTGAAGCTTTCTTT
TRBD1 TRBJ1-5 - TRBV4-1 CASSQDPTGALVGSNQPQHF TGCGCCAGCAGCCAAGATCCGACAGGGGCCCTGGTTGGGAGCAATCAGCCCCAGCATTTT
- TRBJ1-2 - TRBV12-3/TRBV12-4 CASSQNYGYTF TGTGCCAGCAGCCAAAACTATGGCTACACCTTC
- TRBJ2-5 - TRBV7-2 CASSLVLETQYF TGTGCCAGCAGCTTAGTATTGGAGACCCAGTACTTC
- TRBJ1-1 - TRBV4-2 CASSPGQTQAFF TGTGCCAGCAGCCCAGGACAGACCCAAGCTTTCTTT
TRBD2 TRBJ2-1 - TRBV27 CASSLVSGVSGNEQFF TGTGCCAGCAGTTTAGTCAGCGGGGTCTCCGGCAATGAGCAGTTCTTC
- TRBJ1-4 - TRBV6-2/TRBV6-3 CASSANRRDEKLFF TGTGCCAGCAGTGCAAACAGAAGAGATGAAAAACTGTTTTTT
- TRBJ2-7 - TRBV9 CASSEGAGTTYEQYF TGTGCCAGCAGCGAAGGGGCAGGTACTACCTACGAGCAGTACTTC
- TRBJ1-6 - TRBV6-5 CASSYEEAPSPLHF TGTGCCAGCAGTTACGAGGAGGCTCCTTCACCCCTCCACTTT
TRBD1 TRBJ1-4 once TRBV7-2 CASSRPGGRGEKLFF TGTGCCAGCAGCCGGCCAGGGGGCCGGGGAGAAAAACTGTTTTTT
- TRBJ1-4 once TRBV18 CASSTSPNEKLFF TGTGCCAGCTCAACGAGTCCTAATGAAAAACTGTTTTTT
- TRBJ2-2 once TRBV19 CASSSPGGARTGELFF TGTGCCAGTAGTTCCCCAGGAGGGGCGAGGACCGGGGAGCTGTTTTTT
- TRBJ2-1 - TRBV9 CASSVVAELSYNEQFF TGTGCCAGCAGCGTAGTAGCTGAGTTGTCCTACAATGAGCAGTTCTTC
TRBD1 TRBJ1-5 - TRBV7-8 CASSLEGAQPQHF TGTGCCAGCAGCTTAGAGGGGGCACAGCCCCAGCATTTT
- TRBJ2-3 - TRBV19 CASSMGSGGFTDTQYF TGTGCCAGTAGTATGGGAAGCGGTGGGTTCACAGATACGCAGTATTTT
TRBD1 TRBJ1-1 - TRBV10-3 CAIRGGTANTEAFF TGTGCCATCAGAGGAGGGACAGCGAACACTGAAGCTTTCTTT
TRBD2 TRBJ2-5 - TRBV11-3 CASSLNSGTSGGSAETQYF TGTGCCAGCAGCTTAAACAGCGGGACTAGCGGGGGTAGTGCCGAGACCCAGTACTTC
TRBD2 TRBJ2-5 - TRBV5-1 CASSITSGLETQYF TGCGCCAGCAGCATTACTAGCGGACTAGAGACCCAGTACTTC
- TRBJ2-2 - TRBV30 CAWRSARTSQPTGELFF TGTGCCTGGAGGTCTGCTAGGACTTCTCAACCCACCGGGGAGCTGTTTTTT
- TRBJ1-6 - TRBV9 CASSVDQGLNSPLHF TGTGCCAGCAGCGTAGACCAGGGCCTTAATTCACCCCTCCACTTT
TRBD2 TRBJ2-1 - TRBV11-2 CASSGEGLGNEQFF TGTGCCAGCAGCGGGGAGGGCCTGGGGAATGAGCAGTTCTTC
- TRBJ2-7 - TRBV28 CASSSTGTYEQYF TGTGCCAGCAGTTCGACAGGAACCTACGAGCAGTACTTC
- TRBJ1-5 - TRBV6-6 CASSYQESNQPQHF TGTGCCAGCAGTTACCAGGAAAGCAATCAGCCCCAGCATTTT
TRBD1 TRBJ2-1 - TRBV7-2 CASSRRDRDPVF TGTGCCAGCAGCCGACGGGACAGGGACCCGGTCTTC
- TRBJ1-4 - TRBV28 CASSFRGTNEKLFF TGTGCCAGCAGTTTTCGAGGGACTAATGAAAAACTGTTTTTT
TRBD1 TRBJ2-1 - TRBV25-1 CASTRGYNEQFF TGTGCCAGCACCAGGGGGTACAATGAGCAGTTCTTC